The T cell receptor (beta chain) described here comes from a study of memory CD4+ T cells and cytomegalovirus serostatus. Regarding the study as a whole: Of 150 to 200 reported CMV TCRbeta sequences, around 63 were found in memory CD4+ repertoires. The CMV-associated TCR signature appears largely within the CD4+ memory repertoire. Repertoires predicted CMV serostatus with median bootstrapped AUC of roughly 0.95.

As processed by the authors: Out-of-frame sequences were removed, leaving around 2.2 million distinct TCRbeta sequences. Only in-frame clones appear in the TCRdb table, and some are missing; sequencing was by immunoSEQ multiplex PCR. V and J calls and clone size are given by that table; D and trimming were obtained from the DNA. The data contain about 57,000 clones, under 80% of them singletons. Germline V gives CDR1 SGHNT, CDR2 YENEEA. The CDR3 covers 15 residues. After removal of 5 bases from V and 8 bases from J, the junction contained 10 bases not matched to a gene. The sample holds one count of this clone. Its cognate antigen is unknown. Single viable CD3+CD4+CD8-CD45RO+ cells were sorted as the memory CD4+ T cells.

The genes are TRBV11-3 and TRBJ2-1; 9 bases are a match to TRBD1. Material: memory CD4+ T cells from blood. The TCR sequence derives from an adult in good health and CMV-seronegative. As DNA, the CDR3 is TGTGCCAGCAGCCTCGGGACAGGGCTTGGATATGAGCAGTTCTTC. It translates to CASSLGTGLGYEQFF.